A selection of T cell receptor beta chains follows, all from one sample in a study of blood T cell repertoires in COVID-19. The assay was immunoSEQ multiplex PCR, and TCRdb's table has in-frame clones only and misses some. The sample lists around 260,000 clones, over 75% occurring once. Input material: peripheral blood. Receptor source: a human donor in a cohort sampled during active COVID-19. CDR3s include the opening cysteine and the closing phenylalanine or tryptophan. Each record gives: V gene, J gene, clone size, D gene, CDR3 protein, CDR3 DNA. A D gene is named only where the DNA matches it firmly. Size is omitted from some rows. Given values are once, few, many or a class for expanded clones.

>TRBV11-2|TRBJ2-4|NA|TRBD1
CASSSPGTGTDIQYF
TGTGCCAGCAGCTCCCCCGGGACAGGGACGGACATTCAGTACTTC
>TRBV9|TRBJ2-1|NA|NA
CASSPRGPSYNEQFF
TGTGCCAGCAGCCCTCGGGGTCCCTCCTACAATGAGCAGTTCTTC
>TRBV5-1|TRBJ2-1|NA|TRBD1
CASSPGGFEYNEQFF
TGCGCCAGCAGCCCAGGGGGCTTCGAGTACAATGAGCAGTTCTTC
>TRBV25-1|TRBJ1-1|NA|NA
CASSEGWTEAFF
TGTGCCAGCAGTGAGGGCTGGACTGAAGCTTTCTTT
>TRBV3-1/TRBV3-2|TRBJ1-2|NA|NA
CASSQGAAGYTF
TGTGCCAGCAGCCAGGGGGCCGCTGGCTACACCTTC
>TRBV7-9|TRBJ2-5|NA|TRBD2
CASSPPGTRETQYF
TGTGCCAGCAGTCCTCCCGGGACTAGGGAGACCCAGTACTTC
>TRBV7-2|TRBJ2-7|once|TRBD1
CASSLGTGMSYEQYF
TGTGCCAGCAGCTTGGGGACAGGTATGTCCTACGAGCAGTACTTC
>TRBV7-2|TRBJ2-1|once|NA
CASSLETNNEQFF
TGTGCCAGCAGCTTAGAGACTAACAATGAGCAGTTCTTC
>TRBV28|TRBJ2-2|NA|NA
CASSLWRGSRGELFF
TGTGCCAGCAGTTTATGGAGGGGGTCCCGAGGGGAGCTGTTTTTT
>TRBV29-1|TRBJ2-1|NA|TRBD2
CSVVLAGGPPYNEQFF
TGCAGCGTAGTTCTAGCGGGAGGGCCCCCCTACAATGAGCAGTTCTTC
>TRBV12-3/TRBV12-4|TRBJ1-2|NA|TRBD1
CASIRQGNYGYTF
TGTGCCAGCATCCGACAGGGAAACTATGGCTACACCTTC
>TRBV5-1|TRBJ1-1|NA|NA
CASSLGGGANTEAFF
TGCGCCAGCAGCTTGGGTGGGGGGGCGAACACTGAAGCTTTCTTT
>TRBV4-1|TRBJ2-7|NA|TRBD2
CASSQDPALAVYEQYF
TGCGCCAGCAGCCAAGATCCTGCGCTAGCGGTATACGAGCAGTACTTC
>TRBV3-1/TRBV3-2|TRBJ2-7|NA|NA
CASSLDPGWEQYF
TGTGCCAGCAGCCTAGACCCAGGGTGGGAGCAGTACTTC
>TRBV19|TRBJ1-3|NA|NA
CASSITPGDTIYF
TGTGCCAGTAGTATTACGCCAGGGGACACCATATATTTT
>TRBV7-2|TRBJ2-7|NA|NA
CASSSQGSARWQYF
TGTGCCAGCAGCTCCCAGGGGTCGGCTCGCTGGCAGTACTTC
>TRBV7-8|TRBJ2-3|NA|TRBD2
CASRFGTSGSGNSDTQYF
TGTGCCAGCAGGTTCGGGACTAGCGGGAGCGGGAACTCAGATACGCAGTATTTT
>TRBV18|TRBJ2-3|NA|NA
CASSSGLLTGDTQYF
TGTGCCAGCTCATCAGGGCTTCTCACGGGAGATACGCAGTATTTT
>TRBV9|TRBJ1-5|few|TRBD1
CASSAGQYQPQHF
TGTGCCAGCAGCGCGGGACAGTATCAGCCCCAGCATTTT
>TRBV5-1|TRBJ1-5|NA|NA
CASRWGPNQPQHF
TGCGCCAGCAGATGGGGCCCGAATCAGCCCCAGCATTTT
>TRBV6-6|TRBJ2-1|NA|TRBD1
CASSPTGGANNEQFF
TGTGCCAGCAGCCCGACAGGGGGTGCAAACAATGAGCAGTTCTTC
>TRBV14|TRBJ1-1|NA|NA
CASSQETGNTEAFF
TGTGCCAGCAGCCAAGAAACAGGGAACACTGAAGCTTTCTTT
>TRBV4-2|TRBJ2-3|NA|NA
CASSQVREGVQYF
TGTGCCAGCAGCCAAGTTCGGGAAGGTGTGCAGTATTTT
>TRBV5-1|TRBJ1-3|NA|NA
CASSLEQGTGNTIYF
TGCGCCAGCAGCTTGGAACAGGGAACTGGAAACACCATATATTTT
>TRBV3-1/TRBV3-2|TRBJ1-4|NA|NA
CASSHQQPGLHEKLFF
TGTGCCAGCAGCCACCAGCAACCGGGACTTCATGAAAAACTGTTTTTT
>TRBV3-1/TRBV3-2|TRBJ2-5|NA|TRBD2
CASSQGLERKETQYF
TGTGCCAGCAGCCAGGGACTAGAACGAAAAGAGACCCAGTACTTC
>TRBV4-2|TRBJ2-7|NA|TRBD2
CASSQAASGASYEQYF
TGTGCCAGCAGCCAAGCGGCTAGCGGTGCCTCCTACGAGCAGTACTTC
>TRBV5-1|TRBJ2-1|NA|TRBD2
CASSLPGLAGVNEQFF
TGCGCCAGCAGCTTACCGGGACTAGCGGGAGTCAATGAGCAGTTCTTC
>TRBV6-4|TRBJ2-6|NA|TRBD1
CASSTGGSGANVLTF
TGTGCCAGCTCTACAGGGGGCTCTGGGGCCAACGTCCTGACTTTC
>TRBV3-1/TRBV3-2|TRBJ1-3|NA|NA
CASSQVGSGNTIYF
TGTGCCAGCAGCCAAGTAGGGAGCGGAAACACCATATATTTT
>TRBV28|TRBJ2-1|NA|NA
CASSPLLRAHNEQFF
TGTGCCAGCAGCCCACTCTTGCGGGCCCACAATGAGCAGTTCTTC
>TRBV30|TRBJ1-3|NA|NA
CAWHKGPGNTIYF
TGTGCCTGGCATAAGGGGCCTGGGAACACCATATATTTT
>TRBV28|TRBJ2-7|NA|NA
CASRPATVHPYEQYF
TGTGCCAGCAGACCCGCGACAGTCCATCCCTACGAGCAGTACTTC
>TRBV6-2/TRBV6-3|TRBJ2-2|NA|TRBD2
CASSYSRTSGTFTGELFF
TGTGCCAGCAGTTACTCGCGGACTAGCGGGACCTTCACCGGGGAGCTGTTTTTT
>TRBV27|TRBJ2-3|NA|NA
CASSSPGSGTDTQYF
TGTGCCAGCAGCTCCCCAGGGTCGGGCACAGATACGCAGTATTTT
>TRBV7-9|TRBJ1-4|NA|NA
CASSPKRQNNEKLFF
TGTGCCAGCAGCCCGAAGCGACAGAATAATGAAAAACTGTTTTTT
>TRBV28|TRBJ1-2|NA|NA
CASSLFSDRYYGYTF
TGTGCCAGCAGTTTATTCTCCGACAGGTACTATGGCTACACCTTC
>TRBV5-5|TRBJ1-4|NA|NA
CASSLVVGRGHEKLFF
TGTGCCAGCAGCTTGGTGGTCGGCAGGGGTCACGAAAAACTGTTTTTT
>TRBV7-9|TRBJ1-2|few|NA
CASSTRVGYTF
TGTGCCAGCAGCACCAGGGTCGGCTACACCTTC
>TRBV5-1|TRBJ2-1|NA|NA
CASSLEGAYNEQFF
TGCGCCAGCAGCTTGGAGGGGGCCTACAATGAGCAGTTCTTC
>TRBV21-1|TRBJ1-2|once|NA
CASSKKRSGGAYGYTF
TGTGCCAGCAGCAAGAAGAGGTCAGGGGGCGCCTATGGCTACACCTTC
>TRBV6-2/TRBV6-3|TRBJ2-1|NA|TRBD2
CASSYASGRALYNEQFF
TGTGCCAGCAGTTACGCTAGCGGGAGGGCCCTCTACAATGAGCAGTTCTTC
>TRBV27|TRBJ2-3|NA|TRBD2
CASSFRASGIGGADTQYF
TGTGCCAGCAGTTTCAGGGCTAGCGGGATTGGGGGGGCAGATACGCAGTATTTT
>TRBV5-6|TRBJ2-7|NA|TRBD1
CASSLRGQGSEQYF
TGTGCCAGCAGCCTCCGGGGACAGGGGAGCGAGCAGTACTTC
>TRBV19|TRBJ2-4|NA|NA
CASSEGSTTKNIQYF
TGTGCCAGTAGTGAAGGGAGTACTACCAAAAACATTCAGTACTTC
>TRBV27|TRBJ2-7|NA|NA
CASTDYTRPYEQYF
TGTGCCAGTACGGACTATACCCGCCCCTACGAGCAGTACTTC
>TRBV7-2|TRBJ2-3|NA|TRBD2
CASSSRTSGRDDTQYF
TGTGCCAGCAGTAGTCGGACTAGCGGGAGGGATGATACGCAGTATTTT
>TRBV27|TRBJ1-5|once|NA
CASSAAGVGNQPQHF
TGTGCCAGCAGTGCCGCAGGGGTTGGCAATCAGCCCCAGCATTTT